A single sample gave rise to the 27 T cell receptor beta chains below, sequenced in a study of blood T cell repertoires in COVID-19. Using immunoSEQ multiplex PCR, the repertoire was profiled, and TCRdb retains in-frame clones only, with some absent. The sample has about 79,000 clones, roughly 90% seen once. Sequencing input: peripheral blood. The receptors originated from an older man with active or convalescent COVID-19.

The chain combines TRBV5-4 with TRBJ1-2, with unresolved D. With 4 bases removed from V and 1 base from J, the gap between germline ends came to 8 bases. This CDR3 has 13 amino acids. Germline-derived CDR1 and CDR2 are SGHNT and YYREEE (reference sequence). CDR3 nucleotides: TGTGCCAGCAGCCCAGACTTTAACTATGGCTACACCTTC. Its translation: CASSPDFNYGYTF. The variable domain in full, with the rest retrieved from reference TRBV5-4 and TRBJ1-2, is ETGVTQSPTHLIKTRGQQVTLRCSSQSGHNTVSWYQQALGQGPQFIFQYYREEENGRGNFPPRFSGLQFPNYSSELNVNALELDDSALYLCASSPDFNYGYTFGSGTRLTVV.

V gene TRBV10-3 combines with J gene TRBJ2-1; D possibly corresponds to TRBD2 (5 bases). Germline V gives CDR1 ENHRY, CDR2 SYGVKD. Trimming took off 7 bases at V and 7 bases at J, with 8 bases between the two ends. The CDR3 totals 11 residues. CDR3 bases: TGTGCCATCATAGAGGGTAATGAGCAGTTCTTC. This encodes CAIIEGNEQFF.

CDR3 in DNA: TGTGCCAGCAGCCAAGACGGGGGATCCTATAATTCACCCCTCCACTTT. Translated: CASSQDGGSYNSPLHF. The V and J genes are TRBV4-2 and TRBJ1-6; perhaps TRBD1 as D (5 bases). Trimming left V 0 bases short and J 1 base short, with 7 bases between. The CDR3 sequence is 16 residues long. Germline CDR1 LGHNA, CDR2 YNFKEQ.

The J gene is TRBJ1-1, the V gene TRBV6-5; D uncertain. V was trimmed by 6 bases and J by 1 base, leaving 9 bases between them. Germline V gives CDR1 MNHEY, CDR2 SVGAGI. The CDR3 length is 13 residues. CDR3 sequence reads: CASSAGRNTEAFF. CDR3 bases: TGTGCCAGCAGCGCAGGTAGGAACACTGAAGCTTTCTTT.

The gene calls are TRBV28 and TRBJ1-5; TRBD1 matches at 10 bases. The germline gives CDR1 MDHEN, CDR2 SYDVKM. With 8 bases clipped from V and 0 bases from J, the junction kept 16 bases outside the gene matches. This CDR3 region has 19 residues. The CDR3 loop reads CASAPPGTGVFGSNQPQHF. The CDR3 DNA reads as TGTGCCAGCGCACCTCCCGGGACAGGGGTGTTCGGTAGCAATCAGCCCCAGCATTTT.

The chain links TRBV3-1 (or the pseudogene TRBV3-2) to TRBJ2-2; D unresolved. CDR1 and CDR2 (germline): LGHDT, YNNKEL (reference sequence). The CDR3 is made up of 14 amino acids. The germline V and J ends were trimmed by 1 base and 6 bases, with 9 bases remaining between them. The CDR3 DNA reads TGTGCCAGCAGCCAAGGTATGGCCGCCGGGGAGCTGTTTTTT. This codes for CASSQGMAAGELFF.

The chain employs TRBV20-1 and TRBJ2-3; D possibly corresponds to TRBD2 (5 bases). CDR3 length: 12 amino acids. Germline loops: CDR1 DFQATT, CDR2 SNEGSKA (reference sequence). The V end was cut by 3 bases, the J end by 8 bases, with 12 bases between. The CDR3 DNA reads as TGCAGTGCTAGTGACCCTCGGGGTACGCAGTATTTT. Translation gives CSASDPRGTQYF.

This chain uses TRBV6-4 with TRBJ2-3; D possibly corresponds to TRBD2 (7 bases). The germline V and J ends were trimmed by 5 bases and 9 bases, with 21 bases remaining between them. The length of the CDR3 is 15 residues. Per the germline V gene, CDR1 is MRHNA and CDR2 is SNTAGT. The CDR3 coding sequence is TGTGCCAGCAGTCAGGGGAGCGGGGCTACCAAGACGCAGTATTTT. Translated, it gives CASSQGSGATKTQYF.

This chain links TRBV2 with TRBJ2-7; the D is unclear. The ends were cut back, 2 bases at V and 5 bases at J, with 13 bases in the middle. CDR1 is SNHLY, CDR2 FYNNEI, per germline. The CDR3 consists of 14 residues. The CDR3 sequence: CASSESWSGDEQYF. The DNA for the CDR3 is TGTGCCAGCAGTGAATCTTGGTCAGGCGACGAGCAGTACTTC.

The rearrangement joins TRBV27 to TRBJ2-1; D might be TRBD2 (6 bases). Germline V gene lookup returns CDR1 MNHEY and CDR2 SMNVEV (reference sequence). This CDR3 has 14 residues. V dropped 5 bases and J dropped 5 bases, with 13 bases sitting between them. CDR3 loop: CASSPGTSNNEQFF. CDR3 DNA sequence: TGTGCCAGCAGTCCCGGGACTTCGAACAATGAGCAGTTCTTC.

The chain employs TRBV28 and TRBJ2-7; D is perhaps TRBD1 (5 bases). Trimming shortened V by 8 bases and J by 6 bases, and 20 bases separated the two germline ends. In germline, CDR1 is MDHEN, CDR2 SYDVKM. The CDR3 is 14 residues long. CDR3: CASLTGSKGREQYF. CDR3 DNA sequence: TGTGCCAGCCTCACGGGCTCGAAGGGGCGCGAGCAGTACTTC.

V is TRBV6-2 or TRBV6-3 and J is TRBJ1-2; no firm D call. There are 11 residues in the CDR3. Germline values: CDR1 MNHEY, CDR2 SVGEGT. V lost 6 bases and J 5 bases, leaving 7 bases between the germline ends. CDR3 in DNA: TGTGCCAGCAGCTCCGGGTATGGCTACACCTTC. Protein product: CASSSGYGYTF.

The CDR3 reads CAWWGQPNEKLFF. CDR3 bases: TGTGCCTGGTGGGGACAGCCTAATGAAAAACTGTTTTTT. V usage is TRBV30 and J usage is TRBJ1-4; TRBD1 agrees at 7 bases. The CDR3 length is 13 residues. With 5 bases clipped from V and 3 bases from J, the junction kept 3 bases outside the gene matches. Germline CDR1 is GTSNPN and CDR2 is SVGIG (reference sequence).

The gene calls are TRBV25-1 and TRBJ2-2, with a possible D match to TRBD2 (5 bases). Germline V lookup: CDR1 MGHDK, CDR2 SYGVNS. V was trimmed by 4 bases and J by 5 bases, leaving 20 bases between them. This CDR3 contains 17 residues. DNA of the CDR3: TGTGCCAGCAGTGCCATCGGGAATACAGTGAGGACCGGGGAGCTGTTTTTT. This encodes CASSAIGNTVRTGELFF.

Regarding this clone: An end of the junction does not agree with germline; a read error may underlie this. V is TRBV7-7 and J is TRBJ2-5; 11 positions match TRBD2. This CDR3 has 14 residues. Germline-derived CDR1 and CDR2 are SSHAT and FNYEAQ (reference sequence). CDR3 nucleotides: TGTGCTAGCAGCTTAGGACTAGCGGGAGAGACCCAGTACTTC. Translating gives CASSLGLAGETQYF.

This chain connects TRBV6-5 to TRBJ1-1; D is unresolved. The CDR3 is made up of 11 amino acids. The germline V gene encodes CDR1 MNHEY and CDR2 SVGAGI. The V end was cut by 6 bases, the J end by 3 bases, with 5 bases between. Here the CDR3 DNA reads TGTGCCAGCAGAGACTACACTGAAGCTTTCTTT. It yields the protein CASRDYTEAFF.

The rearrangement joins TRBV15 to TRBJ2-2; 10 bases agree with TRBD2. Germline assignment: CDR1 LNHNV and CDR2 YYDKDF (reference sequence). The CDR3 totals 18 residues. V lost 1 base, J lost 5 bases, and 10 bases stayed unmatched. In nucleotides, the CDR3 is TGTGCCACCAGCAGAGGGATAGTAGCGGGAGGAAAAACCGGGGAGCTGTTTTTT. It is translated as CATSRGIVAGGKTGELFF. Variable domain in full (rest from reference TRBV15 and TRBJ2-2): DAMVIQNPRYQVTQFGKPVTLSCSQTLNHNVMYWYQQKSSQAPKLLFHYYDKDFNNEADTPDNFQSRRPNTSFCFLDIRSPGLGDTAMYLCATSRGIVAGGKTGELFFGEGSRLTVL.

The J gene is TRBJ2-1, the V gene TRBV27; D unresolved. Trimming shortened V by 5 bases and J by 0 bases, and 8 bases separated the two germline ends. CDR3 size: 14 residues. Germline CDR1 MNHEY, CDR2 SMNVEV (reference sequence). For the CDR3, the DNA is TGTGCCAGCAGTGAGTACGACTCCTACAATGAGCAGTTCTTC. It yields the protein CASSEYDSYNEQFF.

This clone was observed once. The chain joins TRBV6-5 to TRBJ2-3, with 9 bases matching TRBD2. Per germline, CDR1 MNHEY and CDR2 SVGAGI. The CDR3 runs 13 residues. CDR3 DNA: TGTGCGGTCGTGGCGGGAGGGACAGATACGCAGTATTTT. The encoded protein is CAVVAGGTDTQYF.

This chain joins TRBV28 and TRBJ2-3, with 8 bases identical to TRBD1. CDR1 is MDHEN, CDR2 SYDVKM, per germline. The CDR3 totals 14 residues. After removal of 3 bases from V and 4 bases from J, the junction contained 3 bases not matched to a gene. CDR3 sequence (DNA): TGTGCCAGCAGTTTCCCAGGGGGCGCAGATACGCAGTATTTT. Translating gives CASSFPGGADTQYF.

The chain joins TRBV7-2 to TRBJ1-1; D is undetermined. The CDR3 length is 14 residues. The ends were cut back, 0 bases at V and 1 base at J, with 6 bases in the middle. Germline CDR1 and CDR2: SGHTA and FQGNSA. CDR3 coding DNA: TGTGCCAGCAGCTTAGCTTCGGGGAACACTGAAGCTTTCTTT. Residues: CASSLASGNTEAFF. The full variable domain, completed using reference TRBV7-2 and TRBJ1-1, is GAGVSQSPSNKVTEKGKDVELRCDPISGHTALYWYRQSLGQGLEFLIYFQGNSAPDKSGLPSDRFSAERTGGSVSTLTIQRTQQEDSAVYLCASSLASGNTEAFFGQGTRLTVV.

This chain uses TRBV7-2 with TRBJ2-7, with D perhaps TRBD2 (6 bases). The CDR3 loop spans 14 amino acids. In germline, CDR1 is SGHTA, CDR2 FQGNSA. Trimming removed 5 bases at V and 3 bases at J, with 14 bases between. The CDR3 spells CASSLLGGSYEQYF. The CDR3 nucleotides are TGTGCCAGCAGCCTACTCGGGGGAAGCTACGAGCAGTACTTC.

The chain links TRBV27 to TRBJ1-5; 8 bases match TRBD1. The junction had 5 bases not matched to a gene; V was cut back by 4 bases and J by 0 bases. This CDR3 has 16 residues. Germline V CDR1 and CDR2: MNHEY, SMNVEV (reference sequence). This chain's CDR3 is CASSSNQGASNQPQHF. The CDR3 bases are TGTGCCAGCAGTTCAAATCAGGGGGCTAGCAATCAGCCCCAGCATTTT.

The chain uses TRBV9 and TRBJ2-1, with 8 nucleotides matching TRBD2. CDR3 size: 15 residues. J gave up 3 bases and V 4 bases, and 6 bases lay outside the gene matches. Germline lookup yields CDR1 SGDLS and CDR2 YYNGEE. CDR3: CASSPAGTSYNEQFF. DNA of the CDR3: TGTGCCAGCAGCCCCGCCGGGACTAGCTACAATGAGCAGTTCTTC.

The sample holds one count of this clone. The V call is TRBV24-1, the J call TRBJ1-6; weak D call: TRBD1 (6 bases). Per germline, CDR1 KGHDR and CDR2 SFDVKD. Trimming took 3 bases from V and 9 from J, leaving 11 bases between them. The CDR3 is 14 amino acids. CDR3 residues: CATSDGQGSSPLHF. The CDR3 DNA reads as TGTGCCACCAGTGATGGGCAGGGGAGTTCACCCCTCCACTTT.

J is TRBJ1-5 and V is TRBV4-3; maybe TRBD1 (5 bases). Germline V gives CDR1 LGHNA, CDR2 YSLEER. This CDR3 has 15 amino acids. V shed 1 base and J shed 2 bases, with 9 bases lying between them. Here the CDR3 DNA reads TGCGCCAGCAGCCAAGTTCTACAGGGCAATCAGCCCCAGCATTTT. It translates to CASSQVLQGNQPQHF.

J is TRBJ2-7 and V is TRBV9, with D perhaps matching TRBD2 (5 bases). The CDR3 covers 14 residues. Germline V gene data show CDR1 as SGDLS and CDR2 as YYNGEE. V was pared by 7 bases and J by 0 bases, with 14 bases between. The CDR3 DNA reads TGTGCCAGCGGCCGGGATTCCAGCTCCTACGAGCAGTACTTC. This translates into CASGRDSSSYEQYF.